This TCR beta chain derives from a study of identical twins. Germline CDR1 reads SGHVS; CDR2 reads FQNEAQ. The CDR3 has 16 amino acids. V shed 5 bases, J shed 6 bases, and the junction held 14 bases outside the gene matches. In TCRdb, the 5' RACE reads were re-called with MiXCR into one record per CDR3 protein. This table has 500,000 to 600,000 distinct CDR3 sequences, roughly a fifth appearing once. General study findings and limits: Out-of-frame TCR alpha sharing observed in monozygotic twins exceeded model estimates.

A note on this clonotype: What it binds is unknown.

These data were also filed under a second study, of T cells expressing NK-cell markers. Per that paper: For 5 to 7 donors, the dominant NKG2C+ clonotypes made up roughly 1.0-7.5% of their CD8+ T cells. The leading position in the CD3+CD56-NKG2C+ fraction of several donors also went to these clonotypes.

Sequenced material: CD4+ T cells sorted from blood. J is TRBJ2-7 and V is TRBV7-8; 9 bases fit TRBD1. The TCR originated in a young woman in good health. As DNA, the CDR3 is TGTGCCAGCAGCCCGCGGGACCTTACAGGGGGCCCCGAGCAGTACTTC. Protein: CASSPRDLTGGPEQYF.